Listed here is a single TCR beta chain. What it binds is unknown. Full-length variable regions came from constant-region reverse primers plus semi-nested Nested Universal Primer A PCR. TCRdb redid the calling of the 5' RACE reads with MiXCR, one entry per CDR3 protein. In the table there are around 30,000 distinct CDR3 sequences, 25% to 30% of which are singletons. Overall study findings and caveats: Tumor memory CD4+ T cell TCR gene usage clustered with blood and lymph node memory CD4+ cells and lymph node naive CD4+ cells.

Treg sorting used a CD4+CD25+CD127-/low gate. The CDR3 runs 14 residues. Germline V gene lookup returns CDR1 KGHSH and CDR2 LQKENI. Trimming pared 0 bases from V and 4 bases from J, leaving 9 bases between. The chain recombines TRBV18 with TRBJ2-5, with a weak D call TRBD2 (5 bases). This sequence originates from a female donor with breast cancer. The sequencing input was tumor-infiltrating Tregs sorted from the breast tumor. CDR3 sequence reads: CASSPPPEGETQYF. CDR3 coding DNA: TGTGCCAGCTCACCACCACCCGAGGGAGAGACCCAGTACTTC.